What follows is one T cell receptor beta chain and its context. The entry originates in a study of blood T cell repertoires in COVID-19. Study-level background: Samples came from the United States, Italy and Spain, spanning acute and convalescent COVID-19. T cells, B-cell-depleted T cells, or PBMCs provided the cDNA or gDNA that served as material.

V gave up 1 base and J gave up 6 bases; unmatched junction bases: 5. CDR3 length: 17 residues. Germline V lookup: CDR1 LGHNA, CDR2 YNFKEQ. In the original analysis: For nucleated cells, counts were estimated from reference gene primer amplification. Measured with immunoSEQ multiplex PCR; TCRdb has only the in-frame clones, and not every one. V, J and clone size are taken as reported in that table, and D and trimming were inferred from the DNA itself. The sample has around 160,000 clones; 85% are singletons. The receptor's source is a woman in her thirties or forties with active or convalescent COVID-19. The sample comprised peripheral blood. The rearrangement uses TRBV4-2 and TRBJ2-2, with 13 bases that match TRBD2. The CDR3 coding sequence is TGTGCCAGCAGCCAAGGACTAGCGGGGGGTTTGTCCGGGGAGCTGTTTTTT. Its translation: CASSQGLAGGLSGELFF.